This T cell receptor beta chain is drawn from a study of T cell responses to AZD1222 COVID-19 vaccine. General study points: Regions 160-218 and 743-854 dominated among vaccine-associated CD4 TCRs spanning spike. Clonal diversity may have been underestimated, and the donors were mostly white British, with more females than males. Two doses of AZD1222 preceded a rise in Spike-specific TCR breadth and depth.

To note about this clone: What it binds is unknown.

The germline V gene has CDR1 SGHRS and CDR2 YFSETQ. The CDR3 runs 16 residues. The ends were cut back, 4 bases at V and 0 bases at J, with 16 bases in the middle. Sequenced by immunoSEQ multiplex PCR; TCRdb stores in-frame clones only, minus some. The data show under 200,000 clones, just over 90% seen once. The chain uses TRBV5-1 and TRBJ1-2; the D gene is possibly TRBD1 (6 bases). This TCR came from an adult who received the MenACWY meningococcal vaccine as a control. The sequenced sample was peripheral blood, obtained 28 days after the second dose of the MenACWY control vaccine. Here the CDR3 reads CASSPGGARANYGYTF. In DNA, the CDR3 is TGCGCCAGCAGCCCTGGGGGGGCTAGGGCTAACTATGGCTACACCTTC.